A selection of T cell receptor beta chains follows, all from one sample in a study of tumor and adjacent non-tumor tissue in lung cancer. TCRdb analysed the multiplex PCR reads with MiXCR anew, one entry per CDR3 protein. The repertoire holds some 97,000 distinct CDR3 sequences, about 60% seen once, with approximately 19% in the top ten. The sequencing sample was made of distant non-tumor lung tissue. Receptors originate from a man aged 25 to 45 with non-small cell lung cancer. The CDR3 runs from the conserved cysteine through the conserved F or W. A D gene is named only where the DNA matches it firmly. The size entry is marked missing in some rows and otherwise reads once, few, many or a size class.

TGCAGTGCTAGCGCGGCCAGCGGCTACAATGAGCAGTTCTTC	CSASAASGYNEQFF	.	14	TRBV20-1	TRBJ2-1	many
TGTGCCAGCAGTTTCCGGGACCTTCGCGAGCAGTACTTC	CASSFRDLREQYF	.	13	TRBV6-5	TRBJ2-7	many
TGCAGTGCTAGAGCCGGGTTCAACCACCCGGGCCAAGAGATCCAGTATTTC	CSARAGFNHPGQEIQYF	.	17	TRBV20-1	TRBJ2-5	once
TGTGCCAGCAGTTTGGACTTGACAGGGAACACCGGGGAACTGTTTTTT	CASSLDLTGNTGELFF	TRBD1	16	TRBV5-6	TRBJ2-2	.
TGTGCCAGCAGCGTCCTAGCGGGGGGGCCGAGAGAGACCCAGTACTTC	CASSVLAGGPRETQYF	TRBD2	16	TRBV7-9	TRBJ2-5	few
TGTGCCAGCAGCTTAGGGGGACAGATCTACGAGCAGTACTTC	CASSLGGQIYEQYF	TRBD1	14	TRBV11-2	TRBJ2-7	few
TGCGCCAGCAGCCAAGATCCGGGACTAGCGCCAAATGAGCAGTTCTTC	CASSQDPGLAPNEQFF	TRBD2	16	TRBV4-1	TRBJ2-1	many
TGTGCCACCAGTGAGTTGGAGGGCCGGTCACATGAGCAGTTCTTC	CATSELEGRSHEQFF	.	15	TRBV24-1	TRBJ2-1	.
TGTGCCAGCAGCCTTAGTGGGAGTAACACCGTGGAGCTGTTTTTT	CASSLSGSNTVELFF	.	15	TRBV11-2	TRBJ2-2	.
TGCACCAGCAGCCAAGATCCCAAAGAAGGTCAGCCCCAGCATTTT	CTSSQDPKEGQPQHF	.	15	TRBV4-1	TRBJ1-5	.
TGTGCTACTAGCTCCCCCCCGGGGGTGGAAGAGACCCAGTACTTC	CATSSPPGVEETQYF	.	15	TRBV11-2	TRBJ2-5	.
TGTACCAGCAGTGCCGGGACGTTATATAATGAGCAGTTCTTC	CTSSAGTLYNEQFF	.	14	TRBV12-3/TRBV12-4	TRBJ2-1	once
TGTGCCTTACTTAGCGGGATCAGTGGAGATACGCAGTATTTT	CALLSGISGDTQYF	TRBD2	14	TRBV30	TRBJ2-3	few
TGTGCCAGCAGCCAAGGTTATAGGGCCTACAATGAGCAGTTCTTC	CASSQGYRAYNEQFF	.	15	TRBV4-1	TRBJ2-1	.
TGCACCAGCAGTTCTCAGGGTACGGCCAAAAACATTCAGTACTTC	CTSSSQGTAKNIQYF	.	15	TRBV6-5	TRBJ2-4	.